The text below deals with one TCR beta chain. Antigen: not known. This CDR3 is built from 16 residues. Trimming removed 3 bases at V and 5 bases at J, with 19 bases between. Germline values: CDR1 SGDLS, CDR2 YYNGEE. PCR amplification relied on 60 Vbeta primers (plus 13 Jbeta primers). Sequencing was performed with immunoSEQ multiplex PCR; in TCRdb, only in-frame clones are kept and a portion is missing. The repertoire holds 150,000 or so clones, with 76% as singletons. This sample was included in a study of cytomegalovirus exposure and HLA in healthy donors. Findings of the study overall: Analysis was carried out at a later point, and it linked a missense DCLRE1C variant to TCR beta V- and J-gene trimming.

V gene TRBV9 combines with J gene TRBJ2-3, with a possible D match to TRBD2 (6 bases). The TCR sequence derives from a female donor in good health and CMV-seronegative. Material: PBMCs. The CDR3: CASSASALSARDTQYF. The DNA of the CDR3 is TGTGCCAGCAGCGCTAGCGCCCTATCTGCTAGAGATACGCAGTATTTT.